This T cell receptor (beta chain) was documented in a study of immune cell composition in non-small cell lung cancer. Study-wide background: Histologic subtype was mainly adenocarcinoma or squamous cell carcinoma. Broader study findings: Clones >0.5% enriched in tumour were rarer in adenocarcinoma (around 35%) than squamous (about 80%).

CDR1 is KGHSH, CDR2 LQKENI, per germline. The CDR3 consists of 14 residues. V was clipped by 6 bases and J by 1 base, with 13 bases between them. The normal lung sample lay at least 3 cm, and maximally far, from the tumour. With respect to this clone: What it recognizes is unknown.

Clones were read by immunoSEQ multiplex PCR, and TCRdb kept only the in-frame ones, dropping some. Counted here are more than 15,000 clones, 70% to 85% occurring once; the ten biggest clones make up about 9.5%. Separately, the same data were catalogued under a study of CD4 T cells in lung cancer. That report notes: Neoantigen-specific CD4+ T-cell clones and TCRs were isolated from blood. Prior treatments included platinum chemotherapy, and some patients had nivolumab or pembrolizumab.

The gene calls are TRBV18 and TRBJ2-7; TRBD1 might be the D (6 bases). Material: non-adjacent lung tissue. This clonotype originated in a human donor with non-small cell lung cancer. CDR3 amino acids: CASSLTGQSYEQYF. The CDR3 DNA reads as TGTGCCAGCTCCCTCACCGGACAGTCCTACGAGCAGTACTTC.